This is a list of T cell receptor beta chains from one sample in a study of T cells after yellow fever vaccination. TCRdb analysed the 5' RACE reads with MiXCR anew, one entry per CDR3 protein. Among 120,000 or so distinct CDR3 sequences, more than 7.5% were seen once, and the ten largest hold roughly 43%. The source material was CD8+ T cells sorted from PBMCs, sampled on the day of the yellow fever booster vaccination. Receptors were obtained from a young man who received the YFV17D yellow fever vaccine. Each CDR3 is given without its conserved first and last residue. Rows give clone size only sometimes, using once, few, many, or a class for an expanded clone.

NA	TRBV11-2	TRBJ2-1	ASRLLRGGYNEQF
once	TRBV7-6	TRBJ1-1	ASSSRQGWNTEAF
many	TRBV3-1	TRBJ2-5	ASSTTSGQETQY
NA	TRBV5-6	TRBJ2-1	ASSDPQGYYNEQF
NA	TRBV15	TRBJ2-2	ATSISPNTGELF
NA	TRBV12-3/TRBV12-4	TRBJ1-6	ASSLKPSDSPLH
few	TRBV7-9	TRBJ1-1	ASSSPGDTEAF
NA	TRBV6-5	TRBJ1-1	ASSISSSYTEAF
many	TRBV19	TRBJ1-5	ASSVGQGAEWPQH
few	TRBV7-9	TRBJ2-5	ASSLDHETQY
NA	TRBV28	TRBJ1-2	ASSFRSDSNYGYT
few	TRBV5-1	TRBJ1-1	ASHEGTGGFTEAF
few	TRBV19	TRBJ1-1	ASTPSGNTEAF
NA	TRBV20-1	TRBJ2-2	SASPERNTGELF
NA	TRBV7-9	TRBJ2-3	ASTPPSGLDPQY
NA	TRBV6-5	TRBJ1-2	ASSYGVNYGYT
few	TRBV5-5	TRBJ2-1	ASSHTLDFPYNEQF
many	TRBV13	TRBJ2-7	ASSLGEGSYEQY
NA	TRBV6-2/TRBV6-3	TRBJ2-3	ASSYLGGATDTQY
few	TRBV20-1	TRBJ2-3	SARDLNSPWDTQY
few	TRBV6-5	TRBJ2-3	ASSRHGRGGLNTQY
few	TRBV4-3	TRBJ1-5	ASSQSRDWGNQPQH
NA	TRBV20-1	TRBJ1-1	SASWAEMNTEAF
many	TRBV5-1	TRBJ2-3	ASSLGPGPSTDTQY
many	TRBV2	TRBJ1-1	ASKRLLNTEAF
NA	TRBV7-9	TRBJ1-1	ASSLSGRGEPEAF
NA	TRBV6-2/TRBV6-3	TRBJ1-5	ATARGPSNQPQH
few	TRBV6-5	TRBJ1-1	ASSATGLATEAF
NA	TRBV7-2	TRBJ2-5	ASSPRWQETQY
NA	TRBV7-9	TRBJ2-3	ASRKESGGSDTQY
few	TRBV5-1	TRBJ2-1	ASSLAGLRYNEQF
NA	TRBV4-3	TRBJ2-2	ASSQDTINTGELF
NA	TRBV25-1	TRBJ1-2	ACRGGGGGGYGYT
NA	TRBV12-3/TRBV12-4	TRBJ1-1	ASSPGSALTEAF
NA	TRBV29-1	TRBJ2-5	SVEDVRGDLQETQY
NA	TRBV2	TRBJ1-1	ASSPGTSSRSEAF
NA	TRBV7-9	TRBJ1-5	ASSSHPGGHSSNQPQH
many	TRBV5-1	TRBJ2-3	ASSLVASPDTQY
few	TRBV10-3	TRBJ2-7	AISGAGPTYEQY
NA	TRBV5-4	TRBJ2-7	ASRPAGGYEQY
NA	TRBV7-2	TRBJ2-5	ASSPRARGGEETQY
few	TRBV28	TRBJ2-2	ASRPAGDTGELF
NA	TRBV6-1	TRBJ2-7	ASSVGGQGGYEQY
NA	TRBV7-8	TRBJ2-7	ASSPWTGEGYEQY
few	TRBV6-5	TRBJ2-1	ASSYSAFSSYNEQF
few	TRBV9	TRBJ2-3	ASSVGRSFTDTQY
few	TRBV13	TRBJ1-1	ASSPGGVGTEAF
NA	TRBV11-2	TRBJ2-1	ASGGGAFYNEQF
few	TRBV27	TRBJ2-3	ASKDGAQSDTQY
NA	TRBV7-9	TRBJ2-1	ASSSRGRPHEQF
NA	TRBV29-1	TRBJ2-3	SVDLGEGISTDTQY
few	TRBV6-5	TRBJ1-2	ASSYSIQPYGYT
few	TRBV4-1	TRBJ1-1	ASSQEIVGNTEAF
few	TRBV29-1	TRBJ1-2	SVRFRDTYGYT
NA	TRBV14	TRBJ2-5	ASSQGGWGIEETQY
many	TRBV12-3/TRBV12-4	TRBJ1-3	ASEGSRGDTIY